The 27 T cell receptor beta chains listed next were all sequenced from one sample in a study of blood T cell repertoires in COVID-19. TCRdb's table, derived via immunoSEQ multiplex PCR, lists solely in-frame clones and lacks some. The sample contains roughly 67,000 clones, approximately 80% of which appear only once. Source material: peripheral blood. Receptors originate from a human donor in a cohort sampled during active COVID-19.

The rearrangement uses TRBV7-6 and TRBJ1-6; no clear D gene. The V end was cut by 2 bases, the J end by 0 bases, with 14 bases between. The CDR3 consists of 18 residues. Germline lookup yields CDR1 SGHVS and CDR2 FNYEAQ. CDR3 sequence reads: CASSLRAPLSSYNSPLHF. In nucleotides, the CDR3 is TGTGCCAGCAGCTTAAGAGCCCCCTTAAGCTCCTATAATTCACCCCTCCACTTT.

The CDR3 sequence is CASSPGLAGANEQFF. The CDR3 nucleotides read TGTGCCAGCAGTCCCGGACTAGCGGGGGCCAATGAGCAGTTCTTC. The genes are TRBV27 and TRBJ2-1; TRBD2 aligns across 13 bases. Losses at the gene ends were 5 bases for V and 6 bases for J; bases not matched to a gene: 4. CDR3 length equals 15 residues. In germline, CDR1 is MNHEY, CDR2 SMNVEV (reference sequence).

This clone was picked up a small number of times. V usage is TRBV5-4 and J usage is TRBJ2-5; D is ambiguous. CDR3 length: 14 amino acids. The V end was cut by 0 bases, the J end by 6 bases, with 12 bases between. Germline CDR1 SGHNT, CDR2 YYREEE (reference sequence). Here the CDR3 DNA reads TGTGCCAGCAGCTTGGAGGAGAGAGTTCAGACCCAGTACTTC. Translated, it gives CASSLEERVQTQYF.

DNA for the CDR3: TGTGCCATCAGCGGGGACAGGATCTACGAGCAGTACTTC. Amino acids: CAISGDRIYEQYF. The rearrangement uses TRBV10-3 and TRBJ2-7; 8 bases agree with TRBD1. Germline lookup yields CDR1 ENHRY and CDR2 SYGVKD. The ends lost 6 bases at V and 3 bases at J; junction bases unmatched: 4. The CDR3 is 13 residues long.

The V call is TRBV5-1, the J call TRBJ2-3, with 11 bases that match TRBD1. Germline CDR1 and CDR2: SGHRS and YFSETQ. Germline trimming cut 6 bases from V and 3 bases from J; bases unmatched to any gene: 6. The CDR3 has 15 residues. CDR3 protein: CASTRDRGATDTQYF. DNA for the CDR3: TGCGCCAGCACCCGGGACAGGGGGGCGACAGATACGCAGTATTTT.

The chain couples TRBV7-2 to TRBJ2-7; weak D call: TRBD2 (5 bases). The CDR3 has 15 residues. CDR1 SGHTA and CDR2 FQGNSA come from the germline V gene. With 2 bases removed from V and 5 bases from J, the gap between germline ends came to 16 bases. In nucleotides, the CDR3 is TGTGCCAGCAGCTTAAGCGGCCTTAGGGTCCACGAGCAGTACTTC. Translation: CASSLSGLRVHEQYF.

The chain uses TRBV20-1 and TRBJ1-5, with a weak D call TRBD1 (6 bases). The CDR3 length is 15 residues. With 3 bases removed from V and 1 base from J, the gap between germline ends came to 13 bases. Germline V gene sequence: CDR1 DFQATT, CDR2 SNEGSKA (reference sequence). This CDR3 is CSASSPGTSNQPQHF. Written as DNA, the CDR3 is TGCAGTGCTAGTTCCCCCGGGACAAGCAATCAGCCCCAGCATTTT.

This clone was observed a handful of times. The V and J genes are TRBV28 and TRBJ1-5; TRBD1 is a possible D gene (5 bases). This CDR3 spans 16 amino acids. Trimming shortened V by 2 bases and J by 2 bases, and 13 bases separated the two germline ends. In germline, CDR1 is MDHEN, CDR2 SYDVKM. DNA for the CDR3: TGTGCCAGCAGTTTAACCCAGGGTTTAGGCAATCAGCCCCAGCATTTT. As protein: CASSLTQGLGNQPQHF.

J is TRBJ1-2 and V is TRBV5-4; 8 bases are a match to TRBD1. This CDR3 comprises 16 residues. Germline-derived CDR1 and CDR2 are SGHNT and YYREEE (reference sequence). With V trimmed by 7 bases and J by 8 bases, 19 bases remained unmatched. CDR3 residues: CASFPMGQGASEGYTF. The DNA for the CDR3 is TGTGCCAGCTTTCCAATGGGCCAGGGGGCGTCAGAAGGCTACACCTTC.

The CDR3: CASSIASQETQYF. CDR3 bases: TGTGCCAGTAGTATTGCCAGCCAAGAGACCCAGTACTTC. The V and J genes are TRBV19 and TRBJ2-5; no clear D. V lost 3 bases and J 1 base, leaving 6 bases between the germline ends. This CDR3 comprises 13 residues. CDR1 and CDR2 (germline): LNHDA, SQIVND (reference sequence).

The genes are TRBV4-1 and TRBJ2-2, with TRBD2 identical over 10 bases. Germline CDR1 MGHRA, CDR2 YSYEKL. Germline trimming cut 2 bases from V and 7 bases from J; bases unmatched to any gene: 16. The CDR3 extends over 19 amino acids. In DNA form, the CDR3 reads TGCGCCAGCAGCCAACTAGCGGGGGAGCCCCTCTGGATTGGCGGGGAGCTGTTTTTT. It translates to CASSQLAGEPLWIGGELFF.

As to this clone: One end of the junction varies from germline; a read error may be responsible. The chain recombines TRBV7-7 with TRBJ2-7, with D possibly being TRBD2 (6 bases). The V gene's germline CDR1 is SSHAT and CDR2 FNYEAQ (reference sequence). The length of the CDR3 is 14 residues. CDR3 DNA: TGTGCTAGCAGCTTAGCGGCCAGCGGCCACGAGCAGTACTTC. Protein product: CASSLAASGHEQYF.

V gene TRBV7-2 combines with J gene TRBJ2-1; 9 positions match TRBD1. This CDR3 has 15 amino acids. V lost 5 bases to trimming and J lost 9 bases; unmatched junction nucleotides: 11. CDR1 and CDR2 (germline): SGHTA, FQGNSA. CDR3 in amino acids: CASSGGTGLSGEQFF. CDR3 DNA: TGTGCCAGCAGCGGAGGGACAGGGTTGTCTGGTGAGCAGTTCTTC.

V gene TRBV10-2 combines with J gene TRBJ1-5; unclear D gene. Per germline, CDR1 WSHSY and CDR2 SAAADI. CDR3 length: 13 residues. V lost 2 bases, J lost 7 bases, and 9 bases lay in between. Here the CDR3 DNA reads TGCGCCAGCAGTGAGGGGCCGACCCAGCCCCAGCATTTT. This sequence encodes CASSEGPTQPQHF.

V is TRBV28 and J is TRBJ2-2; tentatively, D is TRBD1 (6 bases). Between the trimmed V and J ends, which lost 4 bases and 7 bases, there was a span of 13 bases. CDR3 length: 14 amino acids. CDR1 MDHEN and CDR2 SYDVKM come from the germline V gene. The CDR3 nucleotides read TGTGCCAGCAGTTCCGGACAGTTCCTCGGGGAGCTGTTTTTT. It encodes CASSSGQFLGELFF.

CDR3 nucleotides: TGTGCCAGCAGTGACGGGGAGACAGGGGGCGCGACCCAGTACTTC. Translation: CASSDGETGGATQYF. V usage is TRBV6-4 and J usage is TRBJ2-5; 10 nucleotides line up with TRBD1. In germline, CDR1 is MRHNA, CDR2 SNTAGT. The CDR3 loop spans 15 amino acids. The ends lost 2 bases at V and 7 bases at J; junction bases unmatched: 7.

The V call is TRBV14, the J call TRBJ1-1, with a possible D match to TRBD1 (5 bases). Looked up from germline, CDR1 is SGHDN and CDR2 is FVKESK. The V end lost 7 bases, the J end lost 6 bases, and 24 bases lay between the germline ends. The CDR3 totals 16 residues. Written as DNA, the CDR3 is TGTGCCAGCACACCGCGGGGGTCAGAGCGGTCCGCTGAAGCTTTCTTT. This translates into CASTPRGSERSAEAFF.

The chain couples TRBV28 to TRBJ1-5; D not resolved. Germline V lookup: CDR1 MDHEN, CDR2 SYDVKM. The V end was cut by 5 bases, the J end by 2 bases, with 28 bases between. The CDR3 consists of 20 residues. The CDR3 DNA reads TGTGCCAGCAGTCCCTTCCCCCCGACGTCGGGGAGGCTAGGCAATCAGCCCCAGCATTTT. Translating gives CASSPFPPTSGRLGNQPQHF.

This clone was seen once. The chain joins TRBV4-2 to TRBJ2-2, with TRBD2 matching over 7 bases. Trimming cost V 4 bases and J 8 bases; bases outside gene matches: 7. This CDR3 region has 14 residues. Germline V lookup: CDR1 LGHNA, CDR2 YNFKEQ. The CDR3 DNA follows: TGTGCCAGCAGCCCGGGGGGTCCTGGAGGGGAGCTGTTTTTT. Protein product: CASSPGGPGGELFF.

This chain links TRBV18 with TRBJ2-4, with TRBD1 identical over 9 bases. Per the germline V gene, CDR1 is KGHSH and CDR2 is LQKENI. This CDR3 has 17 amino acids. V trimming: 3 bases; J trimming: 3 bases; junction bases outside the gene matches: 9. CDR3 DNA: TGTGCCAGCTCACCCCCGGGACAGGGATGGGACAAAAACATTCAGTACTTC. It codes for CASSPPGQGWDKNIQYF.

The V call is TRBV7-9, the J call TRBJ2-1; 8 bases line up with TRBD2. Germline values: CDR1 SEHNR, CDR2 FQNEAQ (reference sequence). The J segment lost 5 bases and the V segment lost 5 bases, leaving 5 bases of the junction unmatched. The CDR3 extends over 14 amino acids. The CDR3 coding sequence is TGTGCCAGCAGCATAGGGACTAGAAACAATGAGCAGTTCTTC. This gives the protein CASSIGTRNNEQFF.

The chain couples TRBV29-1 to TRBJ2-5; 9 bases agree with TRBD1. The CDR3 loop spans 14 amino acids. The V gene end was trimmed by 6 bases and the J gene end by 4 bases; junction bases not matched to a gene: 9. The V gene's germline CDR1 is SQVTM and CDR2 ANQGSEA. The DNA of the CDR3 is TGCAGCGTCGACGAACAGGGGGCTGGAGAGACCCAGTACTTC. It codes for CSVDEQGAGETQYF. Full variable domain (remainder filled in from reference TRBV29-1 and TRBJ2-5): SAVISQKPSRDICQRGTSLTIQCQVDSQVTMMFWYRQQPGQSLTLIATANQGSEATYESGFVIDKFPISRPNLTFSTLTVSNMSPEDSSIYLCSVDEQGAGETQYFGPGTRLLVL.

The chain combines TRBV2 with TRBJ2-1; 7 positions match TRBD1. Per the germline V gene, CDR1 is SNHLY and CDR2 is FYNNEI. This CDR3 has 15 amino acids. Losses at the gene ends were 2 bases for V and 0 bases for J; bases not matched to a gene: 1. As DNA, the CDR3 is TGTGCCAGCAGTGAATGGGACAGCTCCTACAATGAGCAGTTCTTC. It yields the protein CASSEWDSSYNEQFF.

The chain uses TRBV19 and TRBJ2-7, with 9 bases that match TRBD1. The J segment lost 0 bases and the V segment lost 5 bases, leaving 17 bases of the junction unmatched. Germline V CDR1 and CDR2: LNHDA, SQIVND (reference sequence). The CDR3 extends over 19 amino acids. The DNA for the CDR3 is TGTGCCAGTAGTTGGACCGGGACAGGGAATGTGGAGAGCTCCTACGAGCAGTACTTC. Translation gives CASSWTGTGNVESSYEQYF.

The CDR3 protein is CASSIEEGAEAFF. Written as DNA, the CDR3 is TGTGCCAGTAGTATAGAGGAAGGGGCTGAAGCTTTCTTT. The chain couples TRBV19 to TRBJ1-1, with D possibly matching TRBD1 (5 bases). Germline lookup yields CDR1 LNHDA and CDR2 SQIVND (reference sequence). There are 13 residues in the CDR3. The V and J ends lost 0 bases and 6 bases respectively, with 8 bases between them. The full variable domain, with the rest looked up from reference TRBV19 and TRBJ1-1, is DGGITQSPKYLFRKEGQNVTLSCEQNLNHDAMYWYRQDPGQGLRLIYYSQIVNDFQKGDIAEGYSVSREKKESFPLTVTSAQKNPTAFYLCASSIEEGAEAFFGQGTRLTVV.

This rearrangement joins TRBV18 to TRBJ1-3, with TRBD1 matching 7 bases. Unmatched junction bases numbered 2, after V lost 0 bases and J lost 0 bases. This CDR3 has 16 amino acids. Germline V CDR1 and CDR2: KGHSH, LQKENI. The CDR3 nucleotides read TGTGCCAGCTCACCACCCGGGACAGACTCTGGAAACACCATATATTTT. This gives the protein CASSPPGTDSGNTIYF.

The V gene is TRBV11-2, the J gene TRBJ2-5; D gene uncertain. The V gene's germline CDR1 is SGHAT and CDR2 FQNNGV. This CDR3 is 13 amino acids long. Trimming took 1 base from V and 1 from J, leaving 4 bases between them. The DNA for the CDR3 is TGTGCCAGCAGCTTAGGCAGCCAAGAGACCCAGTACTTC. It is translated as CASSLGSQETQYF.